What follows are 28 T cell receptor beta chains derived from one specimen sequenced in a study of blood T cell repertoires in COVID-19. Here immunoSEQ multiplex PCR was the method, and the copy in TCRdb shows in-frame clones only, minus some. The table records about 400,000 clones, about 90% of them present only once. The sequenced sample was PBMCs or T cells enriched from blood (not recorded which). The receptors stem from a woman between 18 and 29 years old with acute COVID-19.

This sequence joins TRBV28 and TRBJ1-5; TRBD1 aligns across 9 bases. The germline V gene encodes CDR1 MDHEN and CDR2 SYDVKM. Unmatched junction bases numbered 5, after V lost 5 bases and J lost 0 bases. This CDR3 contains 16 residues. The CDR3 DNA follows: TGTGCCAGCAGTCCTGGGACAGGGCTTAGCAATCAGCCCCAGCATTTT. Its translation is CASSPGTGLSNQPQHF. Full variable domain (remainder filled in from reference TRBV28 and TRBJ1-5): DVKVTQSSRYLVKRTGEKVFLECVQDMDHENMFWYRQDPGLGLRLIYFSYDVKMKEKGDIPEGYSVSREKKERFSLILESASTNQTSMYLCASSPGTGLSNQPQHFGDGTRLSIL.

V gene TRBV5-6 combines with J gene TRBJ1-2; D is possibly TRBD1 (6 bases). The CDR3 consists of 13 residues. V lost 2 bases and J 7 bases, leaving 12 bases between the germline ends. Germline CDR1 SGHDT, CDR2 YYEEEE. The CDR3 protein is CASSFRQAAGYTF. The CDR3 nucleotides read TGTGCCAGCAGCTTCAGACAGGCGGCTGGCTACACCTTC. The whole variable domain, filled in from reference TRBV5-6 and TRBJ1-2, reads DAGVTQSPTHLIKTRGQQVTLRCSPKSGHDTVSWYQQALGQGPQFIFQYYEEEERQRGNFPDRFSGHQFPNYSSELNVNALLLGDSALYLCASSFRQAAGYTFGSGTRLTVV.

This chain joins TRBV4-1 and TRBJ2-7; TRBD1 agrees at 7 bases. With V trimmed by 9 bases and J by 4 bases, 9 bases remained unmatched. Germline CDR1 and CDR2: MGHRA and YSYEKL. This CDR3 is 13 amino acids long. CDR3 residues: CASKQGLLYEQYF. CDR3 bases: TGCGCCAGTAAACAGGGGCTCTTATACGAGCAGTACTTC.

This chain joins TRBV2 and TRBJ2-7, with D tentatively TRBD2 (6 bases). V shed 8 bases and J shed 4 bases, with 21 bases lying between them. Germline values: CDR1 SNHLY, CDR2 FYNNEI. The CDR3 is 15 residues long. The CDR3 region has the DNA TGTGCCAGCGTCCCCTTTGCGGGATTAACTTACGAGCAGTACTTC. This encodes CASVPFAGLTYEQYF.

The genes are TRBV5-6 and TRBJ2-7; TRBD1 agrees at 7 bases. Germline CDR1 and CDR2: SGHDT and YYEEEE. J was trimmed by 5 bases and V by 4 bases; bases with no gene match: 12. The CDR3 runs 15 residues. In DNA, the CDR3 is TGTGCCAGCAGCACTCCGACAGGGTGGAAGGACGAGCAGTACTTC. Its translation: CASSTPTGWKDEQYF.

The V call is TRBV5-1, the J call TRBJ2-7, with 7 nucleotides matching TRBD2. CDR1 SGHRS and CDR2 YFSETQ come from the germline V gene. The V gene end was trimmed by 1 base and the J gene end by 6 bases; junction bases not matched to a gene: 4. The CDR3 length is 13 residues. CDR3 in DNA: TGCGCCAGCAGCTTGTTGAGGGAGGGCGAGCAGTACTTC. It specifies CASSLLREGEQYF.

The V gene is TRBV3-1 (or the pseudogene TRBV3-2), the J gene TRBJ1-3; 8 nucleotides line up with TRBD1. The CDR3 has 16 residues. CDR1 and CDR2 from the germline V gene are LGHDT and YNNKEL (reference sequence). The trim removed 3 bases at V and 4 bases at J, leaving 8 bases unmatched. CDR3 amino acids: CASSHTARGHGNTIYF. CDR3 DNA: TGTGCCAGCAGCCACACGGCCAGGGGGCACGGAAACACCATATATTTT.

This clone was counted only a few times. The rearrangement uses TRBV5-1 and TRBJ1-5; TRBD1 matches 9 bases. This CDR3 is 14 amino acids long. The ends lost 3 bases at V and 2 bases at J; junction bases unmatched: 0. CDR1 is SGHRS and CDR2 is YFSETQ in the germline V gene. CDR3 sequence: CASSWTGGNQPQHF. CDR3 coding DNA: TGCGCCAGCAGCTGGACAGGGGGCAATCAGCCCCAGCATTTT. Full variable domain (rest looked up from reference TRBV5-1 and TRBJ1-5): KAGVTQTPRYLIKTRGQQVTLSCSPISGHRSVSWYQQTPGQGLQFLFEYFSETQRNKGNFPGRFSGRQFSNSRSEMNVSTLELGDSALYLCASSWTGGNQPQHFGDGTRLSIL.

CDR3 in amino acids: CASSEAAGLTDTQYF. CDR3 nucleotides: TGTGCCAGCAGTGAAGCAGCGGGGCTCACAGATACGCAGTATTTT. This chain joins TRBV6-1 and TRBJ2-3, with 7 bases fitting TRBD2. Germline loops: CDR1 MNHNS, CDR2 SASEGT. This CDR3 is 15 amino acids long. V lost 0 bases to trimming and J lost 2 bases; unmatched junction nucleotides: 2.

This clone has a single count. The chain carries TRBV4-1 and TRBJ2-7, with TRBD1 as a possible D gene (6 bases). The V end lost 4 bases, the J end lost 7 bases, and 14 bases lay between the germline ends. Germline V CDR1 and CDR2: MGHRA, YSYEKL. This CDR3 is built from 13 residues. CDR3 nucleotides: TGCGCCAGCAGCCCCTCCAGGGGTCGTGAGCAGTACTTC. Protein sequence: CASSPSRGREQYF.

A single count supports this clone. The chain links TRBV30 to TRBJ2-7; possible D gene TRBD1, 6 bases. CDR1 is GTSNPN and CDR2 is SVGIG in the germline V gene (reference sequence). V lost 1 base and J lost 0, with 13 bases in between. The CDR3 covers 15 residues. The CDR3: CAWSADNRASYEQYF. The CDR3 DNA reads TGTGCCTGGAGTGCTGATAACAGGGCCTCCTACGAGCAGTACTTC.

This chain joins TRBV10-3 and TRBJ2-1; TRBD2 matches at 14 bases. The CDR3 has 18 residues. The ends lost 6 bases at V and 7 bases at J; junction bases unmatched: 14. The germline CDR1 and CDR2 sequences are ENHRY and SYGVKD. CDR3 protein: CAIRAGLAGVRYANEQFF. As DNA, the CDR3 is TGTGCCATCAGGGCGGGACTAGCGGGAGTCCGCTACGCGAATGAGCAGTTCTTC.

The V call is TRBV28, the J call TRBJ2-1; no definite D call. Germline CDR1 is MDHEN and CDR2 is SYDVKM. CDR3 length: 11 amino acids. V shed 5 bases and J shed 7 bases, with 6 bases lying between them. CDR3: CASSPYNEQFF. The CDR3 nucleotides read TGTGCCAGCAGTCCTTATAATGAGCAGTTCTTC.

The rearrangement joins TRBV4-1 to TRBJ1-3; possibly TRBD1 for D (5 bases). CDR1 and CDR2 (germline): MGHRA, YSYEKL. This CDR3 has 17 residues. V was trimmed by 3 bases and J by 0 bases, leaving 15 bases between them. Here the CDR3 DNA reads TGCGCCAGCAGCCATACCCAGGGAGGACGCTCTGGAAACACCATATATTTT. It is translated as CASSHTQGGRSGNTIYF.

This sequence joins TRBV28 and TRBJ1-2; maybe TRBD1 (6 bases). Trimming removed 3 bases at V and 2 bases at J, with 10 bases between. The CDR3 runs to 14 residues. Germline V CDR1 and CDR2: MDHEN, SYDVKM. Here the CDR3 reads CASSFQQGNYGYTF. CDR3 nucleotides: TGTGCCAGCAGTTTCCAACAGGGAAACTATGGCTACACCTTC.

V usage is TRBV15 and J usage is TRBJ2-3; 12 nucleotides match TRBD2. Germline V gives CDR1 LNHNV, CDR2 YYDKDF (reference sequence). The trim removed 0 bases at V and 4 bases at J, leaving 5 bases unmatched. The CDR3 is made up of 17 amino acids. The CDR3 protein is CATSRDSLAGGADTQYF. CDR3 coding DNA: TGTGCCACCAGCAGAGATTCCCTAGCGGGGGGGGCAGATACGCAGTATTTT.

This rearrangement joins TRBV3-1 (or the pseudogene TRBV3-2) to TRBJ2-7; 8 bases are a match to TRBD1. The CDR3 is made up of 14 amino acids. CDR1 is LGHDT, CDR2 YNNKEL, per germline (reference sequence). Trimming cost V 3 bases and J 3 bases; bases outside gene matches: 4. The CDR3 reads CASSHHDRGYEQYF. The CDR3 nucleotides are TGTGCCAGCAGCCACCATGACAGGGGCTACGAGCAGTACTTC.

The J gene is TRBJ1-4, the V gene TRBV11-2; possible D gene TRBD1, 6 bases. The CDR3 spans 14 residues. V dropped 6 bases and J dropped 8 bases, with 16 bases sitting between them. CDR1 and CDR2 (germline): SGHAT, FQNNGV. This CDR3 reads CASRSRQEREKLFF. CDR3 in DNA: TGTGCCAGCAGAAGCCGACAGGAGAGAGAAAAACTGTTTTTT.

The CDR3 protein is CASSLQGGETQYF. CDR3 DNA: TGTGCCAGTAGTTTACAGGGGGGGGAGACCCAGTACTTC. J is TRBJ2-5 and V is TRBV19; TRBD1 might be the D (8 bases). Looked up from germline, CDR1 is LNHDA and CDR2 is SQIVND (reference sequence). The CDR3 is 13 residues long. The ends were cut back, 5 bases at V and 5 bases at J, with 12 bases in the middle.

The V and J genes are TRBV6-5 and TRBJ1-1; maybe TRBD1 (6 bases). CDR3 length equals 12 residues. V gave up 7 bases and J gave up 11 bases, with 17 bases separating them. The germline V gene has CDR1 MNHEY and CDR2 SVGAGI. The CDR3 DNA reads as TGTGCCAGCACTCGCCGAGGGGGGGAGGCTTTCTTT. Translation: CASTRRGGEAFF.

This clone was observed a few times. This rearrangement joins TRBV4-2 to TRBJ1-2; D possibly corresponds to TRBD1 (5 bases). Germline CDR1 LGHNA, CDR2 YNFKEQ. This CDR3 region has 16 residues. V shed 4 bases and J shed 7 bases, with 22 bases lying between them. CDR3 amino acids: CASSPYGGGKFGGYTF. Here the CDR3 DNA reads TGTGCCAGCAGCCCCTACGGGGGGGGGAAGTTCGGTGGCTACACCTTC.

This clone has only one observation. The rearrangement joins TRBV2 to TRBJ1-4, with 8 bases identical to TRBD1. The CDR3 runs to 16 residues. Germline V CDR1 and CDR2: SNHLY, FYNNEI. The V gene end was trimmed by 5 bases and the J gene end by 7 bases; junction bases not matched to a gene: 12. The CDR3 bases are TGTGCCAGCAGTTTTCCCTCGACAGGGGCGTTTGAAAAACTGTTTTTT. It codes for CASSFPSTGAFEKLFF. Full variable domain (rest looked up from reference TRBV2 and TRBJ1-4): EPEVTQTPSHQVTQMGQEVILRCVPISNHLYFYWYRQILGQKVEFLVSFYNNEISEKSEIFDDQFSVERPDGSNFTLKIRSTKLEDSAMYFCASSFPSTGAFEKLFFGSGTQLSVL.

This sequence joins TRBV28 and TRBJ1-2, with TRBD1 matching over 9 bases. Germline CDR1 and CDR2: MDHEN and SYDVKM. The J segment lost 4 bases and the V segment lost 5 bases, leaving 11 bases of the junction unmatched. The CDR3 covers 16 residues. In DNA form, the CDR3 reads TGTGCCAGCAGTCTGGGGGGACAGGGAGGGGGCTATGGCTACACCTTC. Protein: CASSLGGQGGGYGYTF.

The chain is built from TRBV6-5 and TRBJ1-4, with 11 bases identical to TRBD1. Trimming removed 6 bases from V and 7 bases from J; junction bases left unmatched: 4. Per germline, CDR1 MNHEY and CDR2 SVGAGI. The CDR3 covers 14 residues. Here the CDR3 DNA reads TGTGCCAGCAGAGGGACAGGGGGGGGTGAAAAACTGTTTTTT. Translation gives CASRGTGGGEKLFF.

This chain uses TRBV7-9 with TRBJ2-7; 8 bases match TRBD1. The CDR3 covers 15 residues. V dropped 0 bases and J dropped 6; count of bases not matched to a gene: 7. The V gene's germline CDR1 is SEHNR and CDR2 FQNEAQ (reference sequence). CDR3: CASSLADRDRGEQYF. The CDR3, as DNA: TGTGCCAGCAGCTTAGCGGACAGGGACAGAGGCGAGCAGTACTTC.

This clone appeared a single time. The chain joins TRBV7-8 to TRBJ2-7; weak D call: TRBD1 (6 bases). The CDR3 sequence is 14 residues long. V lost 5 bases, J lost 7 bases, and 18 bases lay in between. Germline V CDR1 and CDR2: SGHVS, FQNEAQ. CDR3 sequence: CASSPLNSGDEQYF. CDR3 DNA: TGTGCCAGCAGCCCACTAAACTCAGGGGATGAGCAGTACTTC.

In its sample, this clone was seen once. V gene TRBV7-2 combines with J gene TRBJ1-2; D uncertain. Germline lookup yields CDR1 SGHTA and CDR2 FQGNSA. CDR3 length: 13 residues. The V end was cut by 5 bases, the J end by 4 bases, with 11 bases between. The CDR3 loop is CASSPGSFYGYTF. For the CDR3, the DNA is TGTGCCAGCAGCCCCGGGTCGTTCTATGGCTACACCTTC.

The V gene is TRBV3-1 (or the pseudogene TRBV3-2), the J gene TRBJ2-2; D might be TRBD1 (6 bases). The CDR3 has 12 residues. Trimming removed 6 bases at V and 6 bases at J, with 8 bases between. CDR1 is LGHDT and CDR2 is YNNKEL in the germline V gene (reference sequence). DNA of the CDR3: TGTGCCAGCAGTTCAGGGGCCGGGGAGCTGTTTTTT. Its translation: CASSSGAGELFF.